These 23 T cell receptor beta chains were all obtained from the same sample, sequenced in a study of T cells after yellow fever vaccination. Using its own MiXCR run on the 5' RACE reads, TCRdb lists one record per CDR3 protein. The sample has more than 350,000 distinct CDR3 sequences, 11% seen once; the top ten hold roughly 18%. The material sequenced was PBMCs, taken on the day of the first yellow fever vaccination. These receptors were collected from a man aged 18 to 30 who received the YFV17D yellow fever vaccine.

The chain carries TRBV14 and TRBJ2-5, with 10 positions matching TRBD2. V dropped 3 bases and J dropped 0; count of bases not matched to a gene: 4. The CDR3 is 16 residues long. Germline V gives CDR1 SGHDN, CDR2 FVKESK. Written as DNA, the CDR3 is TGTGCCAGCAGCCATCGAGCGGGGGGGTACCAAGAGACCCAGTACTTC. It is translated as CASSHRAGGYQETQYF.

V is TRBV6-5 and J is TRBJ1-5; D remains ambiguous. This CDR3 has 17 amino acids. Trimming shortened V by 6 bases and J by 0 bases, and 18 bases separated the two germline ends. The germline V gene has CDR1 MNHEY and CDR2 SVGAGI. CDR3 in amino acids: CASRPRRPRHSNQPQHF. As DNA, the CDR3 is TGTGCCAGCAGACCACGGAGGCCACGCCATAGCAATCAGCCCCAGCATTTT.

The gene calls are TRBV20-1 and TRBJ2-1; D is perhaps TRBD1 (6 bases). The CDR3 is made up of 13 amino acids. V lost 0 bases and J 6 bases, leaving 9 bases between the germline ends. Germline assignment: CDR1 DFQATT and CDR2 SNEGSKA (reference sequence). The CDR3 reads CSARDQGPNEQFF. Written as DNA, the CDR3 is TGCAGTGCTAGAGATCAGGGGCCCAATGAGCAGTTCTTC.

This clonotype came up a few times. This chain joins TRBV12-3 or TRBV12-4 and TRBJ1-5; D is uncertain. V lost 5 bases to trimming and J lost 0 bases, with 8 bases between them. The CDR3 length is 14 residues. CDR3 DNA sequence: TGTGCCAGCAGTCTGGGAATTAGCAATCAGCCCCAGCATTTT. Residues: CASSLGISNQPQHF.

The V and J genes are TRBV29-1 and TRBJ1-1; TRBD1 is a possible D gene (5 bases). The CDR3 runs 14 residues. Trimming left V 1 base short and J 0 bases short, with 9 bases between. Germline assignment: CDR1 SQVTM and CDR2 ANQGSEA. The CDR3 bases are TGCAGCGTTGAAGGACAGAGAATGAACACTGAAGCTTTCTTT. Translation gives CSVEGQRMNTEAFF.

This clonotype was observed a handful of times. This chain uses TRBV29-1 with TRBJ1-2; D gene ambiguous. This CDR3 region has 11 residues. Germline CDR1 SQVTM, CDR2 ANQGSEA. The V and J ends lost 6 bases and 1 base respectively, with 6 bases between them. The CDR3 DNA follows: TGCAGCGTGCGGGATAACTATGGCTACACCTTC. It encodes CSVRDNYGYTF.

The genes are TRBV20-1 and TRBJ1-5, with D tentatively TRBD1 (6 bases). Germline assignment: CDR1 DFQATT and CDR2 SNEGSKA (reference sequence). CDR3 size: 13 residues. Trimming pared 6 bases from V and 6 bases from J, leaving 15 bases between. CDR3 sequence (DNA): TGCAGTGCCCCGACGGGGGCCGGTCAGCCCCAGCATTTT. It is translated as CSAPTGAGQPQHF.

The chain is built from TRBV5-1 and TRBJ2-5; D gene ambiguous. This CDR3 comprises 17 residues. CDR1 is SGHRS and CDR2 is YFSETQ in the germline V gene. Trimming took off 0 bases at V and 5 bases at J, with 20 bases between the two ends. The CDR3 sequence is CASSLEFRVGLSETQYF. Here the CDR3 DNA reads TGCGCCAGCAGCTTGGAGTTTAGGGTTGGCTTATCCGAGACCCAGTACTTC.

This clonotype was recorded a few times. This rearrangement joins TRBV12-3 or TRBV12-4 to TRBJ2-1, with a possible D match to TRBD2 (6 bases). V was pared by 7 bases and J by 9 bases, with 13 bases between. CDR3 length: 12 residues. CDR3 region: CASTWSGPEQFF. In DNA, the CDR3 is TGTGCCAGCACCTGGAGCGGGCCTGAGCAGTTCTTC.

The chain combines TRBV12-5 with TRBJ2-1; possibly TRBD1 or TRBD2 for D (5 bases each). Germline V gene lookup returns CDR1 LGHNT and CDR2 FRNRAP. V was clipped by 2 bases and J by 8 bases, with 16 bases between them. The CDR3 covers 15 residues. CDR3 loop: CASGLIPGATDEQFF. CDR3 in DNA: TGTGCTAGTGGTTTGATACCCGGGGCGACCGATGAGCAGTTCTTC.

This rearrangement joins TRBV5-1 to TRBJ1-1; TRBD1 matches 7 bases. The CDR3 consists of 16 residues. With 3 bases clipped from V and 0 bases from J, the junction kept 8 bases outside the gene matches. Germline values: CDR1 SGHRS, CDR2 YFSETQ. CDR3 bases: TGCGCCAGCAGCTCGGGGACAGCTTTGATGAACACTGAAGCTTTCTTT. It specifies CASSSGTALMNTEAFF.

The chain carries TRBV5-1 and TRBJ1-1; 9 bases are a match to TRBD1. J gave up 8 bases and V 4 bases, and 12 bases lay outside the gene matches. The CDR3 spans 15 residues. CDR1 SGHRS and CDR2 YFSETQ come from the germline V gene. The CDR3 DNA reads TGCGCCAGCAGCAAGGGCCGGGACAGGGTACGGGAAGCTTTCTTT. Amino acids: CASSKGRDRVREAFF.

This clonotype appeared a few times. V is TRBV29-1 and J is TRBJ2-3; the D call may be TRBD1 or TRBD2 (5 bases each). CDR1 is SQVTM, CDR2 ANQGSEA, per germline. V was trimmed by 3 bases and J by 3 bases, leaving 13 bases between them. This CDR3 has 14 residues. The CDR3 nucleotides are TGCAGCGTTGATTGGGGGTACGAGACAGATACGCAGTATTTT. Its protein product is CSVDWGYETDTQYF.

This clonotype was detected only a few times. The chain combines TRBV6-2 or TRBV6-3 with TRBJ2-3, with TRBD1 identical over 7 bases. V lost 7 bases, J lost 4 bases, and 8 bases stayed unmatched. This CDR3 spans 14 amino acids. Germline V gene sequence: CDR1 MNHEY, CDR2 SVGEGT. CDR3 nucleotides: TGTGCCAGCATTCTCGACAGGGCCGCAGATACGCAGTATTTT. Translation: CASILDRAADTQYF.

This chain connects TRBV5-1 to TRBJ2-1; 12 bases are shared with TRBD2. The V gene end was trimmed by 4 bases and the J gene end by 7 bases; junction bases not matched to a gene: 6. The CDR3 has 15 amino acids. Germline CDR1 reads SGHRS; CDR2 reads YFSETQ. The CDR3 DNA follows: TGCGCCAGCAGCGGGGGACTAGCGGGTACGAATGAGCAGTTCTTC. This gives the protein CASSGGLAGTNEQFF. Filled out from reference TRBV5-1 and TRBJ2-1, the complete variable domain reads KAGVTQTPRYLIKTRGQQVTLSCSPISGHRSVSWYQQTPGQGLQFLFEYFSETQRNKGNFPGRFSGRQFSNSRSEMNVSTLELGDSALYLCASSGGLAGTNEQFFGPGTRLTVL.

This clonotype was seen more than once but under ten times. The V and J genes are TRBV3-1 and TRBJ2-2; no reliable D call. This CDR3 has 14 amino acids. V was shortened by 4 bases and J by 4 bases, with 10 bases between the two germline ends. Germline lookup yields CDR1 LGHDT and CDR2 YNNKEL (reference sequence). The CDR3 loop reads CASSLTSGTGELFF. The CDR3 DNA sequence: TGTGCCAGCAGCCTGACGAGTGGCACCGGGGAGCTGTTTTTT.

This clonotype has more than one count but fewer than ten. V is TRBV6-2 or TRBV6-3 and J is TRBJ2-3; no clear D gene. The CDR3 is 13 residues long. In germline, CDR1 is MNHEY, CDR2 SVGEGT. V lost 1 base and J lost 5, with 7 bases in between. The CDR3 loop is CASSYWTEDTQYF. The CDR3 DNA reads TGTGCCAGCAGTTACTGGACCGAAGATACGCAGTATTTT.

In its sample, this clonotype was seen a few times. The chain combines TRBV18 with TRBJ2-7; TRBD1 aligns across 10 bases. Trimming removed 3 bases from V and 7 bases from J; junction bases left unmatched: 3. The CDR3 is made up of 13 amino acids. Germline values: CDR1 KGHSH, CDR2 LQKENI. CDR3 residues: CASSPDRGREQYV. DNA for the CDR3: TGTGCCAGCTCACCCGACAGGGGGCGAGAGCAGTACGTC.

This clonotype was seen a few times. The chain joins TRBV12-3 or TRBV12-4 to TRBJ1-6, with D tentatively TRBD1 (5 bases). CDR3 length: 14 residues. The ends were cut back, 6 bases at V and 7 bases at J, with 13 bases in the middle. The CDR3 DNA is TGTGCCAGCAGGCGCCGGGGCACCAATTCACCCCTCCACTTT. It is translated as CASRRRGTNSPLHF.

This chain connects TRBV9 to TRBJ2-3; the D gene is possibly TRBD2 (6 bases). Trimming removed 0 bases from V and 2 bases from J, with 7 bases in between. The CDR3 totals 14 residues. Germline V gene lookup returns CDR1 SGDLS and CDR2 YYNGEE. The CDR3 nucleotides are TGTGCCAGCAGCGTAGGGGGGGTCACAGATACGCAGTATTTT. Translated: CASSVGGVTDTQYF.

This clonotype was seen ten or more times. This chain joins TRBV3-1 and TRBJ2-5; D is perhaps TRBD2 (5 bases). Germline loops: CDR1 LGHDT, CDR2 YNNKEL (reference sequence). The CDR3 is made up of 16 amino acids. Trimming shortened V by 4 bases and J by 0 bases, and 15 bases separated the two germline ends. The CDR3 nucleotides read TGTGCCAGCAGCCTGAGGACGGACTCGTACCAAGAGACCCAGTACTTC. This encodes CASSLRTDSYQETQYF.

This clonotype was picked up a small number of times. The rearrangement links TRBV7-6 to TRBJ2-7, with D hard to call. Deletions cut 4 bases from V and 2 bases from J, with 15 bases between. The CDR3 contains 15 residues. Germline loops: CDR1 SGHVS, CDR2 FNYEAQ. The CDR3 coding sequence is TGTGCCAGCAGCTCCGGTCAGACATTAACCTACGAGCAGTACTTC. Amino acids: CASSSGQTLTYEQYF.

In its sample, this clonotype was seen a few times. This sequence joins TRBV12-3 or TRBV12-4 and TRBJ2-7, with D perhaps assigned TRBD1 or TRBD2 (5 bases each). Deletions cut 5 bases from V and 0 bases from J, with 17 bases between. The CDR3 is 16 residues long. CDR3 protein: CASSPPWDLNSYEQYV. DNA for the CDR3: TGTGCCAGCAGTCCCCCCTGGGACCTTAACTCCTACGAGCAGTACGTC.